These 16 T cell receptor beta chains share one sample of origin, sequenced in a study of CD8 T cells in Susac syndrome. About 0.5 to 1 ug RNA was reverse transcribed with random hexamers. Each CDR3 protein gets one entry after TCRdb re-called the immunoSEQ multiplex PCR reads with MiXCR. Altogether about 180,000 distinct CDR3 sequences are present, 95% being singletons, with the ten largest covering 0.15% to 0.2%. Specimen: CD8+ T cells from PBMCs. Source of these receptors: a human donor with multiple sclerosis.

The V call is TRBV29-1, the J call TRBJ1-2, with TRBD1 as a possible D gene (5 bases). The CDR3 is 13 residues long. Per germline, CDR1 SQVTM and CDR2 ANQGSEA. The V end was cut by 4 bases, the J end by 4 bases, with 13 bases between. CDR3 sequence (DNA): TGCAGCGTTGGACCCTCGAGGGGCTATGGCTACACCTTC. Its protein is CSVGPSRGYGYTF.

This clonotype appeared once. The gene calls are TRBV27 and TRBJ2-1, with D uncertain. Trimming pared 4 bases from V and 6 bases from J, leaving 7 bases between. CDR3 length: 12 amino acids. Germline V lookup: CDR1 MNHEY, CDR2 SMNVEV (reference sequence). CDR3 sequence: CASSSNLNEQFF. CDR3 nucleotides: TGTGCCAGCAGTTCCAACCTCAATGAGCAGTTCTTC.

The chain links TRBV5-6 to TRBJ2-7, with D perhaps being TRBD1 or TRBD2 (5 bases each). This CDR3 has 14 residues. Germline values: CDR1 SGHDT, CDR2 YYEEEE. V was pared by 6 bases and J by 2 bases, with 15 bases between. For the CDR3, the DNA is TGTGCCAGCACCGGGGCGCGCCGTACCTACGAGCAGTACTTC. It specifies CASTGARRTYEQYF. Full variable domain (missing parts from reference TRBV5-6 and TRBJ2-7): DAGVTQSPTHLIKTRGQQVTLRCSPKSGHDTVSWYQQALGQGPQFIFQYYEEEERQRGNFPDRFSGHQFPNYSSELNVNALLLGDSALYLCASTGARRTYEQYFGPGTRLTVT.

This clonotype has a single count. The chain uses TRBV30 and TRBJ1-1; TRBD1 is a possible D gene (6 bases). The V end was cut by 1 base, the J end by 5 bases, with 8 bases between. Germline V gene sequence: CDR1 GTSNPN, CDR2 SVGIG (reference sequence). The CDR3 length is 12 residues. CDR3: CAWSGGGTEAFF. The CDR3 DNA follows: TGTGCCTGGAGTGGAGGGGGAACTGAAGCTTTCTTT.

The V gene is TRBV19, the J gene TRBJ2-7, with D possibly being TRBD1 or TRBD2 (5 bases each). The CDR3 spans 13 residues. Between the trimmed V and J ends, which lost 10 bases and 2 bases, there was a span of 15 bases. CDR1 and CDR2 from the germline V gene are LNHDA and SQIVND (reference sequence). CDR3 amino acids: CATGEGQTYEQYF. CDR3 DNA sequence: TGTGCCACAGGAGAGGGGCAGACCTACGAGCAGTACTTC.

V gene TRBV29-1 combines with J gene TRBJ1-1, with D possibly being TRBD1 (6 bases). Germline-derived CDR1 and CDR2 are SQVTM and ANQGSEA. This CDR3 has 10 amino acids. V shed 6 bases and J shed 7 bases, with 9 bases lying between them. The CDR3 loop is CSVTGHEAFF. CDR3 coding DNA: TGCAGCGTGACAGGCCATGAAGCTTTCTTT.

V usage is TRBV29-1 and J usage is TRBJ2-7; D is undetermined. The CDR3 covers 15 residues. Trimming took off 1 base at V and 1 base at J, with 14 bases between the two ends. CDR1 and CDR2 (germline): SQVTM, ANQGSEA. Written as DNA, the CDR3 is TGCAGCGTTGAAGCTGTCACAGCTCGTTCCTACGAGCAGTACTTC. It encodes CSVEAVTARSYEQYF.

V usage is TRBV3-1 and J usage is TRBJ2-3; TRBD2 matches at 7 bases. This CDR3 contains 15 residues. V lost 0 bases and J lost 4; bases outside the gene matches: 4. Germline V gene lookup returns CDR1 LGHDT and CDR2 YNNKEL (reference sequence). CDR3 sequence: CASSQDWGGADTQYF. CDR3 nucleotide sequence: TGTGCCAGCAGCCAAGATTGGGGGGGTGCAGATACGCAGTATTTT.

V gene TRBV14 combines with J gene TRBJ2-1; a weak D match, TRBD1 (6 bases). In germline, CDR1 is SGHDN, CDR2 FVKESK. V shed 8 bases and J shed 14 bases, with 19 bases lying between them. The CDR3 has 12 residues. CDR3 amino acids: CASSDSLNSEFF. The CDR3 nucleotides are TGTGCCAGCTCGGACAGCCTCAACTCCGAGTTCTTC.

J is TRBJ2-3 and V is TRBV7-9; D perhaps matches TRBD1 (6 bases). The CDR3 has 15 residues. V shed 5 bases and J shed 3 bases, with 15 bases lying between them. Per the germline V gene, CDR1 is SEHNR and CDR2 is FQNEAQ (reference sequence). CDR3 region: CASSNKQGQTDTQYF. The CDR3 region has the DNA TGTGCCAGCAGCAATAAACAAGGACAGACAGATACGCAGTATTTT. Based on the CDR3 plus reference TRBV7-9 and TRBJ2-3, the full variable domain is DTGVSQNPRHKITKRGQNVTFRCDPISEHNRLYWYRQTLGQGPEFLTYFQNEAQLEKSRLLSDRFSAERPKGSFSTLEIQRTEQGDSAMYLCASSNKQGQTDTQYFGPGTRLTVL.

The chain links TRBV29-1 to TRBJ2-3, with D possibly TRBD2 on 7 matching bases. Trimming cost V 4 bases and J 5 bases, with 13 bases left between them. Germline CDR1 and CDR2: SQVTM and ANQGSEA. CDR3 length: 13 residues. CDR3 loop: CSVVGGALDTQYF. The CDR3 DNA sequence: TGCAGCGTTGTAGGGGGGGCCCTAGATACGCAGTATTTT.

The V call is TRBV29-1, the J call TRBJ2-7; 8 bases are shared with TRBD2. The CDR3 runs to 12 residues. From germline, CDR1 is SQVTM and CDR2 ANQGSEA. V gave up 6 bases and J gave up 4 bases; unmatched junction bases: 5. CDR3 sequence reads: CSVRTSLYEQYF. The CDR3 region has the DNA TGCAGCGTGAGGACTAGCTTGTACGAGCAGTACTTC.

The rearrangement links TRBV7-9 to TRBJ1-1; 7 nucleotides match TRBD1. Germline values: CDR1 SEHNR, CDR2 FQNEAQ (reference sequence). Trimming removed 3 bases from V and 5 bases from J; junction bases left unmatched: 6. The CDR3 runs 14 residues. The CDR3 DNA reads TGTGCCAGCAGCTTCGGGACAGCTGGGACTGAAGCTTTCTTT. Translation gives CASSFGTAGTEAFF.

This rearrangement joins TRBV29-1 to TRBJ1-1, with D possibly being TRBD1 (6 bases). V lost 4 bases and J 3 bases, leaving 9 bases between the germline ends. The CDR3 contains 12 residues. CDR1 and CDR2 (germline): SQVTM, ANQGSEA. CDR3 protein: CSVVSGDTEAFF. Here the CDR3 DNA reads TGCAGCGTTGTTTCAGGGGACACTGAAGCTTTCTTT.

The CDR3 DNA reads as TGTGCCAGCAGCCCGAGCGGGGGTTACAATGAGCAGTTCTTC. It translates to CASSPSGGYNEQFF. The rearrangement links TRBV9 to TRBJ2-1, with TRBD2 matching 8 bases. Germline V gene lookup returns CDR1 SGDLS and CDR2 YYNGEE. The CDR3 runs 14 residues. J gave up 4 bases and V 4 bases, and 4 bases lay outside the gene matches.

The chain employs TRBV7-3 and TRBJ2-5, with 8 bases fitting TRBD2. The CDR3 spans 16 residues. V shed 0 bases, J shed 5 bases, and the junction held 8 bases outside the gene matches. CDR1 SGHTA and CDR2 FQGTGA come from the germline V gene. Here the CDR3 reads CASSLTGRGGLETQYF. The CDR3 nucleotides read TGTGCCAGCAGCTTAACAGGCCGGGGGGGCCTGGAGACCCAGTACTTC.